This section outlines one TCR beta chain sequence together with its context. This clone was observed a single time. No cognate antigen has been identified for it. No much larger clone is present one base from it, and per-base qualities are unavailable. Trimming costs V 4 bases and J 3 bases, and their ends lie 7 bases apart. CDR1 SGHNT and CDR2 YENEEA are derived from the germline V gene. The CDR3 contains 13 residues, cysteine and phenylalanine counted. Here the CDR3 DNA is all that survives: 39 bases in frame from base 1. In the prospective study, participants were roughly 18 to 90 years old, resided in fewer than 25 geographic areas of the United States, and were enrolled through a virtual design. In the prospective study, participants were assigned to cohorts based on the clinical history participants reported in a screening survey and a study questionnaire. Each participant in the prospective study had whole blood, serum and a nasopharyngeal or oropharyngeal swab collected by mobile phlebotomists. Additional blood draws and questionnaires over an approximately two-month period could optionally be provided by prospective study participants. Blood samples from the prospective study were shipped frozen or at room temperature prior to DNA extraction.

TCRbeta CDR3 regions were amplified from genomic DNA by means of the immunoSEQ Assay, a bias-controlled multiplex PCR. Per the original workflow: Nucleated cell counts per sample were estimated from amplification of reference gene primers within the assay. To quantify the absolute abundance of each unique TCRbeta CDR3 rearrangement, sequence reads were collapsed and filtered. For each sample, productive Simpson clonality was calculated by taking the square root of Simpson's diversity index across productive rearrangements. TCRdb holds this immuneACCESS table with in-frame rearrangements only. Some clones are missing; in checked studies, unresolved V genes explain under half, and the rest has no known cause. V and J calls and clone size come straight from that table; D and trimming were deduced from the DNA. The sample has about 230,000 clones on record, under 90% of them singletons. The ten largest clones represent 3.5% to 4% of the sample.

These data are taken from a study of blood T cell repertoires in COVID-19 (dated by TCRdb to about 2020). A note on the overall study: Samples from collaborators originated in the United States, Italy and Spain and spanned both the acute and convalescent phases of COVID-19. The material from the prospective study consisted of cDNA or gDNA derived from T cells, B-cell-depleted T cells, or PBMCs. Subjects who had been exposed to COVID-19, were actively infected with it, or had recovered from it provided the deeply sampled blood TCRbeta repertoires that made up the dataset. The repertoires were released in a freely available public database intended as a resource for research on the immune response to SARS-CoV-2. The samples were drawn from the first 160 participants of the ongoing ImmuneRACE study and from more than 1,000 subjects provided by 6 global collaborators. A de-identified subject ID, COVID-19 status, age in years and sex were almost always included in the sample metadata. Where available, HLA class I and class II types were taken from metadata supplied by the sample provider and were not determined by assay-based typing. What the research found in general, with its limitations: The quantity of clinical and demographic metadata differed by source and by participant and was supplied without curation.

The clonotype was recovered from a woman in her twenties or thirties with acute COVID-19. Sequencing was done on a sample of PBMCs or T cells enriched from blood (not recorded which). The chain employs TRBV11-3 and TRBJ2-1; the D gene is perhaps TRBD2, from 5 matching bases. The CDR3 protein sequence reads: CASSSGDYNEQFF. The bases read TGTGCCAGCAGCTCCGGGGACTACAATGAGCAGTTCTTC.